This is a list of T cell receptor beta chains from one sample in a study of cytomegalovirus exposure and HLA in healthy donors. Libraries were prepared by immunoSEQ multiplex PCR; TCRdb keeps only in-frame clonotypes and omits some of them. This listing includes 180,000 or so clones. The sequenced sample consisted of PBMCs. The receptors shown here come from a boy between 10 and 17 years old in good health and CMV-seronegative. Each CDR3 is given with its conserved first and last residue.

v_gene: TRBV9; j_gene: TRBJ2-3; CDR3aa: CASSPPGTRTQYF
v_gene: TRBV11-2; j_gene: TRBJ1-1; CDR3aa: CASSLEQMNTEAFF
v_gene: TRBV7-2; j_gene: TRBJ1-1; CDR3aa: CASSLTIRGAVTEAFF
v_gene: TRBV9; j_gene: TRBJ2-7; CDR3aa: CASSGGGRAEQYF
v_gene: TRBV19; j_gene: TRBJ1-3; CDR3aa: CASSPDLGGGNTIYF
v_gene: TRBV6-1; j_gene: TRBJ1-2; CDR3aa: CASSELGQGGGYTF
v_gene: TRBV9; j_gene: TRBJ1-1; CDR3aa: CASSPHAGATEAFF
v_gene: TRBV12-5; j_gene: TRBJ1-2; CDR3aa: CASGLTTARYGYTF
v_gene: TRBV19; j_gene: TRBJ1-5; CDR3aa: CASSMGTGRSNQPQHF
v_gene: TRBV7-3; j_gene: TRBJ1-2; CDR3aa: CASSSGSDRGRAGYGYTF
v_gene: TRBV7-6; j_gene: TRBJ1-1; CDR3aa: CASSRTENTEAFF
v_gene: TRBV6-5; j_gene: TRBJ2-5; CDR3aa: CASSYRRGDSSETQYF
v_gene: TRBV7-3; j_gene: TRBJ1-2; CDR3aa: CASAPGTEYGYTF
v_gene: TRBV5-6; j_gene: TRBJ1-5; CDR3aa: CASSLGPGNQPQHF
v_gene: TRBV4-3; j_gene: TRBJ1-2; CDR3aa: CASSQDVQVRAGYTF
v_gene: TRBV5-4; j_gene: TRBJ1-6; CDR3aa: CASSLLQGNSPLHF
v_gene: TRBV10-3; j_gene: TRBJ1-6; CDR3aa: CAISVGGISSYNSPLHF
v_gene: TRBV5-4; j_gene: TRBJ2-7; CDR3aa: CASSPLGTPAYEQYF
v_gene: TRBV5-6; j_gene: TRBJ1-6; CDR3aa: CASSPEGGRRAPLHF
v_gene: TRBV11-2; j_gene: TRBJ1-6; CDR3aa: CASSLDQGQGSPLHF
v_gene: TRBV30; j_gene: TRBJ1-3; CDR3aa: CAWSETTGVGNTIYF
v_gene: TRBV5-6; j_gene: TRBJ1-4; CDR3aa: CASSYGQGREKLFF
v_gene: TRBV5-1; j_gene: TRBJ1-4; CDR3aa: CASSPMGGSISNEKLFF
v_gene: TRBV11-1; j_gene: TRBJ2-5; CDR3aa: CASSLKKRGAYQETQYF